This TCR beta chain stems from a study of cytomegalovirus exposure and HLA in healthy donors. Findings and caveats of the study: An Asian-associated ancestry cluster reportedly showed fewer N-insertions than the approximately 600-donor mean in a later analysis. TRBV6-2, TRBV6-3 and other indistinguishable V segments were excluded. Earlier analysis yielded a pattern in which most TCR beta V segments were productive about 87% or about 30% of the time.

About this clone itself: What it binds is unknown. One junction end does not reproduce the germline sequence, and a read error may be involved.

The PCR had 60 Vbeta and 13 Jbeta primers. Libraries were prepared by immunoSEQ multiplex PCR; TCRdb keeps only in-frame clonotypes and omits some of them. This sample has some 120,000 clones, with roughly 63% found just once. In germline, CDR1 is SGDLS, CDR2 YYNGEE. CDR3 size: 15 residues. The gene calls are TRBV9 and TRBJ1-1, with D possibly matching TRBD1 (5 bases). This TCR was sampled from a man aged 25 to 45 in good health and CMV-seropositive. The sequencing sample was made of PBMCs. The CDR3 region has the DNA TGTGCCAGCAGCGTAGAAGGGGATAGAAGCACTGAAGCTTCCTTT. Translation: CASSVEGDRSTEASF.